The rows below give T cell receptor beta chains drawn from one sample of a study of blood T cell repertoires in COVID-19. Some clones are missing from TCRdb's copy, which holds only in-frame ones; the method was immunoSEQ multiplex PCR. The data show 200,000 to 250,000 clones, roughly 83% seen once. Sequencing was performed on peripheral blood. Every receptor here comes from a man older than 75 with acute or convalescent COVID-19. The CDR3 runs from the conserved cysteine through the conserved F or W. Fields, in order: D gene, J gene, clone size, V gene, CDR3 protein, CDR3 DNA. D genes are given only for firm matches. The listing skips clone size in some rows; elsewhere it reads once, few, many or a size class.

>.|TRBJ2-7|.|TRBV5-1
CASSLATNRVDEQYF
TGCGCCAGCAGCTTGGCTACAAACAGGGTCGACGAGCAGTACTTC
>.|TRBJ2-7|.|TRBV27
CASSTGVYEQYF
TGTGCCAGCAGTACAGGTGTTTACGAGCAGTACTTC
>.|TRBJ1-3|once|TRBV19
CASTLGSERPWNTIYF
TGTGCCAGTACCTTGGGTAGCGAAAGGCCCTGGAACACCATATATTTT
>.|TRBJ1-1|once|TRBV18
CASSPAPRYTEAFF
TGTGCCAGCTCACCCGCGCCGAGATACACTGAAGCTTTCTTT
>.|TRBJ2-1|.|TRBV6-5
CASSFNPTGGTEQFF
TGTGCCAGCAGTTTCAACCCCACCGGGGGTACGGAGCAGTTCTTC
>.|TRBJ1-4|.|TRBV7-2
CASSPPKSEKLFF
TGTGCCAGCAGCCCCCCGAAAAGCGAAAAACTGTTTTTT
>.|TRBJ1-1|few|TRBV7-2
CASRQNTEAFF
TGTGCCAGCAGACAGAACACTGAAGCTTTCTTT
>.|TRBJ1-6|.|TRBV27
CASSLPPPSALHF
TGTGCCAGCAGTTTACCCCCGCCGTCGGCCCTCCACTTT
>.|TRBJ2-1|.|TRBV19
CATLPSGTYNEQFF
TGTGCCACCCTCCCCAGCGGCACATACAATGAGCAGTTCTTC
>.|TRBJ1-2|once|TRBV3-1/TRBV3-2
CASSQGRTGGNYGYTF
TGTGCCAGCAGCCAAGGGAGGACCGGAGGAAACTATGGCTACACCTTC
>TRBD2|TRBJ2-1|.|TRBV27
CASSLPPGLAGGQQFF
TGTGCCAGCAGTTTACCCCCGGGACTAGCGGGGGGGCAGCAGTTCTTC
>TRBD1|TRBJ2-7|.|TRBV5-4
CASSSGQLSSYEQYF
TGTGCCAGCAGCTCGGGACAGCTGAGCTCCTACGAGCAGTACTTC
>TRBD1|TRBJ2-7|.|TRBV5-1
CASSMLQGEYEQYF
TGCGCCAGCAGCATGCTACAGGGGGAATACGAGCAGTACTTC
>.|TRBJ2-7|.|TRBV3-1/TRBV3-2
CASIGPRGEQYF
TGTGCCAGCATCGGCCCCAGGGGCGAGCAGTACTTC
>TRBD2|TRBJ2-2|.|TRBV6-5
CASRRTSLSGELFF
TGTGCCAGCAGGCGGACTAGCTTGTCCGGGGAGCTGTTTTTT
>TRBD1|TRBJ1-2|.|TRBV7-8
CASSQQGITYGYTF
TGTGCCAGCAGCCAACAGGGGATCACGTATGGCTACACCTTC
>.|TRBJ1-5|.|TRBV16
CASSQSPPGGGNQPQHF
TGTGCCAGCAGCCAATCCCCCCCGGGGGGAGGCAATCAGCCCCAGCATTTT
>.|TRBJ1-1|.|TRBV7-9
CASSLGGVGEAFF
TGTGCCAGCAGCTTAGGCGGGGTAGGTGAAGCTTTCTTT
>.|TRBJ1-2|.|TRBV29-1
CSVEDGLSSYGYTF
TGCAGCGTTGAAGATGGCTTGTCCAGCTATGGCTACACCTTC
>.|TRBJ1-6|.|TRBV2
CASSEGHNNSPLHF
TGTGCCAGCAGTGAGGGACACAATAATTCACCCCTCCACTTT
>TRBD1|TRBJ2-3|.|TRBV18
CASRGQVVDTQYF
TGTGCCAGCAGGGGGCAGGTTGTGGATACGCAGTATTTT
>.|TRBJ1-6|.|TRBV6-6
CASRRTWTDSSPLHF
TGTGCCAGCAGGCGAACCTGGACAGACTCCTCACCCCTCCACTTT
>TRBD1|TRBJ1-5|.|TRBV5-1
CASSSGTGGTQPQHF
TGCGCCAGCAGCTCCGGGACAGGGGGTACTCAGCCCCAGCATTTT
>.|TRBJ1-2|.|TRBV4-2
CASSQDEAGLGGYTF
TGTGCCAGCAGCCAAGATGAGGCGGGACTGGGCGGCTACACCTTC
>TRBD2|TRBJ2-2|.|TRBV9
CASSASGTSGRRAGELFF
TGTGCCAGCAGCGCCTCCGGGACTAGCGGGAGAAGGGCCGGGGAGCTGTTTTTT
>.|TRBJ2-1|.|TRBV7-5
CARSLFGQPEYNEQFF
TGTGCCAGAAGCTTATTCGGCCAGCCGGAGTACAATGAGCAGTTCTTC
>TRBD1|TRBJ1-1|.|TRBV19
CASSIPTGGSTEAFF
TGTGCCAGTAGTATCCCGACAGGGGGGAGCACTGAAGCTTTCTTT
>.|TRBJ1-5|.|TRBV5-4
CASSLVTEFNQPQHF
TGTGCCAGCAGCTTGGTTACAGAGTTTAATCAGCCCCAGCATTTT